Shown below are 30 T cell receptor beta chains from a single sample sequenced in a study of T cell responses to AZD1222 COVID-19 vaccine. Libraries were prepared by immunoSEQ multiplex PCR; TCRdb keeps only in-frame clonotypes and omits some of them. Here the sample spans around 100,000 clones, approximately 89% being singletons. This sample comprised peripheral blood, obtained on day 0 of MenACWY control vaccination. Receptors were obtained from an adult in good health.

This rearrangement joins TRBV4-3 to TRBJ2-1, with 9 bases matching TRBD1. CDR1 is LGHNA and CDR2 is YSLEER in the germline V gene. The length of the CDR3 is 15 residues. Trimming removed 1 base from V and 2 bases from J; junction bases left unmatched: 0. The CDR3: CASSQGQGAYNEQFF. CDR3 nucleotides: TGCGCCAGCAGCCAAGGACAGGGGGCCTACAATGAGCAGTTCTTC.

V and J are TRBV6-2 or TRBV6-3 and TRBJ2-7; 14 bases fit TRBD2. CDR1 is MNHEY and CDR2 is SVGEGT in the germline V gene. The CDR3 is 16 amino acids. The V segment lost 4 bases and the J segment 7 bases; nucleotides outside the gene matches: 9. CDR3 sequence (DNA): TGTGCCAGCAGTTTCAGACTAGCGGGAGGGCAGCGGGAGCAGTACTTC. Translation gives CASSFRLAGGQREQYF.

This chain links TRBV7-2 with TRBJ2-1, with a possible D match to TRBD2 (5 bases). CDR1 and CDR2 from the germline V gene are SGHTA and FQGNSA. V lost 0 bases and J lost 0, with 6 bases in between. This CDR3 has 15 residues. The CDR3 DNA follows: TGTGCCAGCAGCTTAGCGGGGAGCTCCTACAATGAGCAGTTCTTC. It yields the protein CASSLAGSSYNEQFF.

The chain uses TRBV6-5 and TRBJ1-1; D uncertain. Trimming took 6 bases from V and 2 from J, leaving 13 bases between them. The CDR3 sequence is 14 residues long. CDR1 and CDR2 (germline): MNHEY, SVGAGI. The CDR3 bases are TGTGCCAGCAGGGATGGCGGGCCAAACACTGAAGCTTTCTTT. As protein: CASRDGGPNTEAFF.

The chain uses TRBV6-2 or TRBV6-3 and TRBJ1-1; no clear D gene. The germline CDR1 and CDR2 sequences are MNHEY and SVGEGT. V lost 2 bases to trimming and J lost 4 bases, with 14 bases between them. The CDR3 has 15 amino acids. In DNA form, the CDR3 reads TGTGCCAGCAGTTACGGCGCGAGTGGATCCACTGAAGCTTTCTTT. Translated, it gives CASSYGASGSTEAFF.

The chain employs TRBV7-2 and TRBJ1-3; D is possibly TRBD1 (5 bases). The CDR3 has 16 amino acids. The germline CDR1 and CDR2 sequences are SGHTA and FQGNSA. The V end was cut by 2 bases, the J end by 3 bases, with 14 bases between. CDR3 nucleotide sequence: TGTGCCAGCAGCTTACGGTCGGCAGGGTTTGGAAACACCATATATTTT. Its translation is CASSLRSAGFGNTIYF.

The chain couples TRBV10-2 to TRBJ2-5; D possibly uses TRBD1 or TRBD2 (5 bases each). V lost 7 bases and J 1 base, leaving 10 bases between the germline ends. The germline V gene has CDR1 WSHSY and CDR2 SAAADI. The CDR3 extends over 13 amino acids. This CDR3 is CASKRGGQETQYF. CDR3 in DNA: TGCGCCAGCAAGAGGGGCGGCCAAGAGACCCAGTACTTC.

The gene calls are TRBV4-2 and TRBJ2-6, with 8 bases identical to TRBD1. V was clipped by 0 bases and J by 2 bases; unmatched bases: 6. CDR3 length: 18 residues. CDR1 is LGHNA and CDR2 is YNFKEQ in the germline V gene. The CDR3 DNA reads as TGTGCCAGCAGCCAAGACTGGGACAGGTCCCCTGGGGCCAACGTCCTGACTTTC. This gives the protein CASSQDWDRSPGANVLTF.

This chain links TRBV29-1 with TRBJ2-5, with D possibly being TRBD2 (5 bases). Per germline, CDR1 SQVTM and CDR2 ANQGSEA. Trimming cost V 6 bases and J 3 bases, with 11 bases left between them. This CDR3 region has 12 residues. CDR3 bases: TGCAGCGTCTCGGACTCGGAAGAGACCCAGTACTTC. Translating it yields CSVSDSEETQYF. Full variable domain (missing parts from reference TRBV29-1 and TRBJ2-5): SAVISQKPSRDICQRGTSLTIQCQVDSQVTMMFWYRQQPGQSLTLIATANQGSEATYESGFVIDKFPISRPNLTFSTLTVSNMSPEDSSIYLCSVSDSEETQYFGPGTRLLVL.

The rearrangement links TRBV28 to TRBJ2-4, with D maybe TRBD2 (7 bases). V was clipped by 5 bases and J by 8 bases, with 19 bases between them. The CDR3 sequence is 15 residues long. Germline loops: CDR1 MDHEN, CDR2 SYDVKM. The CDR3 is CASSQRGGIRDIQYF. Written as DNA, the CDR3 is TGTGCCAGCAGTCAAAGGGGGGGGATTCGGGACATTCAGTACTTC.

Note on this clone: The DNA is left out, because the CDR3 cannot be placed on it with certainty; the CDR3 is given as TCRdb lists it. This rearrangement joins TRBV28 to TRBJ2-7; TRBD1 reflects the table's D call only, with no check against the DNA. The CDR3 is 14 amino acids long, termini counted. Germline CDR1 reads MDHEN; CDR2 reads SYDVKM. The chain's CDR3 is CASSTSDRSYEQYF.

This CDR3 reads CSVEEGMNEKLFF. CDR3 DNA: TGCAGCGTTGAAGAGGGAATGAATGAAAAACTGTTTTTT. The rearrangement uses TRBV29-1 and TRBJ1-4; D is undetermined. Germline CDR1 reads SQVTM; CDR2 reads ANQGSEA. The V end was cut by 0 bases, the J end by 5 bases, with 7 bases between. The CDR3 has 13 residues. The variable domain in full, with the rest retrieved from reference TRBV29-1 and TRBJ1-4, is SAVISQKPSRDICQRGTSLTIQCQVDSQVTMMFWYRQQPGQSLTLIATANQGSEATYESGFVIDKFPISRPNLTFSTLTVSNMSPEDSSIYLCSVEEGMNEKLFFGSGTQLSVL.

The chain carries TRBV6-2 or TRBV6-3 and TRBJ2-3; 7 bases are a match to TRBD2. Unmatched junction bases numbered 14, after V lost 6 bases and J lost 5 bases. The CDR3 has 16 residues. CDR1 MNHEY and CDR2 SVGEGT come from the germline V gene. In DNA, the CDR3 is TGTGCCAGCAGCTCCCGAGCGGCGGGAGCCCGAGATACGCAGTATTTT. Amino acids: CASSSRAAGARDTQYF.

This chain links TRBV7-2 with TRBJ2-2; 11 bases match TRBD2. This CDR3 is 17 amino acids long. Germline-derived CDR1 and CDR2 are SGHTA and FQGNSA. Trimming at V came to 0 bases and at J to 6 bases, leaving 6 bases not matched to a gene. The CDR3 nucleotides read TGTGCCAGCAGCTTAGCCGAGAGACTAGCGGGGTCCGGGGAGCTGTTTTTT. It encodes CASSLAERLAGSGELFF.

Concerning this clone itself: The junction does not match germline at one end; this may be a read error. This chain connects TRBV9 to TRBJ2-3; 7 nucleotides line up with TRBD2. Germline values: CDR1 SGDLS, CDR2 YYNGEE. The CDR3 sequence is 12 residues long. The CDR3 region is CASSDGGAGPDF. Here the CDR3 DNA reads TGTGCCAGCAGCGACGGCGGAGCGGGGCCCGACTTT.

DNA for the CDR3: TGTGCCAGCAGTTTATATTGGGAGCAGTACTTC. Its translation: CASSLYWEQYF. V usage is TRBV28 and J usage is TRBJ2-7; D remains unclear. This CDR3 is 11 amino acids long. V was clipped by 1 base and J by 7 bases, with 5 bases between them. Per the germline V gene, CDR1 is MDHEN and CDR2 is SYDVKM.

The gene calls are TRBV28 and TRBJ2-2; D might be TRBD1 (6 bases). CDR1 and CDR2 (germline): MDHEN, SYDVKM. Trimming left V 6 bases short and J 6 bases short, with 17 bases between. The CDR3 has 15 residues. The CDR3 region has the DNA TGTGCCAGCAGGCCGGGACATATAGAGTCCGGGGAGCTGTTTTTT. Encoded protein: CASRPGHIESGELFF. Complete variable domain (other parts from reference TRBV28 and TRBJ2-2): DVKVTQSSRYLVKRTGEKVFLECVQDMDHENMFWYRQDPGLGLRLIYFSYDVKMKEKGDIPEGYSVSREKKERFSLILESASTNQTSMYLCASRPGHIESGELFFGEGSRLTVL.

This clone was seen only a few times. The chain carries TRBV24-1 and TRBJ2-5, with D perhaps TRBD2 (6 bases). The CDR3 covers 14 residues. Trimming shortened V by 0 bases and J by 5 bases, and 9 bases separated the two germline ends. Germline CDR1 KGHDR, CDR2 SFDVKD. The CDR3 sequence is CATSDLVGGETQYF. The CDR3 coding sequence is TGTGCCACCAGTGATTTGGTAGGAGGGGAGACCCAGTACTTC.

V is TRBV30 and J is TRBJ2-7; TRBD1 is a possible D gene (5 bases). The CDR3 contains 12 residues. Trimming took off 3 bases at V and 7 bases at J, with 13 bases between the two ends. Germline V CDR1 and CDR2: GTSNPN, SVGIG (reference sequence). This CDR3 reads CAWRGAAREQYF. In DNA form, the CDR3 reads TGTGCCTGGAGAGGGGCTGCGCGGGAGCAGTACTTC. Full variable domain (outside the CDR3, taken from reference TRBV30 and TRBJ2-7): SQTIHQWPATLVQPVGSPLSLECTVEGTSNPNLYWYRQAAGRGLQLLFYSVGIGQISSEVPQNLSASRPQDRQFILSSKKLLLSDSGFYLCAWRGAAREQYFGPGTRLTVT.

V and J are TRBV28 and TRBJ1-5, with D unresolved. This CDR3 contains 12 residues. CDR1 is MDHEN and CDR2 is SYDVKM in the germline V gene. V was shortened by 5 bases and J by 5 bases, with 7 bases between the two germline ends. In nucleotides, the CDR3 is TGTGCCAGCAGTCTACGGGATCAGCCCCAGCATTTT. Its translation is CASSLRDQPQHF.

The V gene is TRBV19, the J gene TRBJ2-4; 7 bases align to TRBD2. Germline-derived CDR1 and CDR2 are LNHDA and SQIVND (reference sequence). V lost 0 bases to trimming and J lost 2 bases; unmatched junction nucleotides: 10. The length of the CDR3 is 18 residues. CDR3 DNA: TGTGCCAGTAGTATAGATTTCGACTTGGGAGGGACCAAAAACATTCAGTACTTC. Its translation: CASSIDFDLGGTKNIQYF.

This clone was detected only once. The rearrangement joins TRBV19 to TRBJ2-1, with 8 bases that match TRBD2. The V and J ends lost 6 bases and 5 bases, in that order; junction bases with no gene match: 12. CDR1 is LNHDA and CDR2 is SQIVND in the germline V gene (reference sequence). The CDR3 has 16 amino acids. The CDR3 is CASSNSGAKPNNEQFF. CDR3 in DNA: TGTGCCAGTAGCAATAGCGGGGCTAAACCAAACAATGAGCAGTTCTTC.

The gene calls are TRBV28 and TRBJ2-2; D is possibly TRBD2 (7 bases). Trimming removed 8 bases at V and 3 bases at J, with 19 bases between. Looked up from germline, CDR1 is MDHEN and CDR2 is SYDVKM. The CDR3 extends over 16 amino acids. The CDR3 is CASSLGPGGDTGELFF. CDR3 DNA: TGTGCCAGCTCCTTGGGCCCGGGGGGCGACACCGGGGAGCTGTTTTTT.

CDR3 in DNA: TGTGCCAGCAGGATTACCGGGACCCAAGGTGGAGCACCCCTCCACTTT. This sequence encodes CASRITGTQGGAPLHF. V is TRBV28 and J is TRBJ1-6, with TRBD1 as a possible D gene (5 bases). The V and J ends lost 6 bases and 11 bases respectively, with 23 bases between them. Germline V lookup: CDR1 MDHEN, CDR2 SYDVKM. There are 16 residues in the CDR3.

The rearrangement links TRBV5-1 to TRBJ2-7, with TRBD2 identical over 11 bases. J was trimmed by 0 bases and V by 5 bases; bases with no gene match: 10. The CDR3 has 17 amino acids. Germline loops: CDR1 SGHRS, CDR2 YFSETQ. CDR3 sequence: CASRQTSGTRTSYEQYF. The CDR3 DNA reads TGCGCCAGCAGACAGACTAGCGGGACGCGAACCTCCTACGAGCAGTACTTC.

The chain is built from TRBV30 and TRBJ1-6; D gene unclear. The germline V and J ends were trimmed by 0 bases and 11 bases, with 8 bases remaining between them. The germline V gene has CDR1 GTSNPN and CDR2 SVGIG (reference sequence). The CDR3 length is 12 residues. The CDR3 DNA follows: TGTGCCTGGAGTGTGCCGGTAACACCCCTCCACTTT. Amino acids: CAWSVPVTPLHF.

This rearrangement joins TRBV2 to TRBJ2-1; a possible D gene is TRBD1 (6 bases). From germline, CDR1 is SNHLY and CDR2 FYNNEI. This CDR3 comprises 15 residues. Trimming removed 2 bases from V and 4 bases from J, with 12 bases in between. CDR3 in amino acids: CASSERQGPYNEQFF. DNA of the CDR3: TGTGCCAGCAGTGAACGTCAGGGGCCTTACAATGAGCAGTTCTTC.

The chain carries TRBV3-1 (or the pseudogene TRBV3-2) and TRBJ2-5; 9 nucleotides agree with TRBD1. Per the germline V gene, CDR1 is LGHDT and CDR2 is YNNKEL (reference sequence). The CDR3 is made up of 16 amino acids. V trimming: 5 bases; J trimming: 5 bases; junction bases outside the gene matches: 12. For the CDR3, the DNA is TGTGCCAGCAGCGACCCCGGGACAGGGTCGAGGGAGACCCAGTACTTC. Protein: CASSDPGTGSRETQYF.

The chain carries TRBV28 and TRBJ2-7; 9 nucleotides align to TRBD2. Germline V lookup: CDR1 MDHEN, CDR2 SYDVKM. The CDR3 spans 15 residues. V dropped 5 bases and J dropped 4; count of bases not matched to a gene: 9. In DNA form, the CDR3 reads TGTGCCAGCAGTCTTAGCGGGAGCGTCATTTACGAGCAGTACTTC. It codes for CASSLSGSVIYEQYF.

V and J are TRBV6-4 and TRBJ1-5, with D hard to call. The CDR3 is 13 amino acids. Deletions cut 4 bases from V and 5 bases from J, with 9 bases between. Looked up from germline, CDR1 is MRHNA and CDR2 is SNTAGT. The CDR3 nucleotides read TGTGCCAGCAGTGTTAGGGTTGATCAGCCCCAGCATTTT. Its protein product is CASSVRVDQPQHF.